The 11 T cell receptor beta chains listed next were all sequenced from one sample in a study of T-cell memory formation after mild COVID-19. TCRdb fed the 5' RACE reads into MiXCR, producing one record per CDR3 protein. Of under 200,000 distinct CDR3 sequences listed, around a third are singletons. Sequences were obtained from PBMCs or a T cell subset sorted from them (not recorded which). These receptors all come from an adult woman who had mild COVID-19 (a few samples of this study predate the infection). Cell type and time point are not known.

This clonotype has a handful of counts. This chain connects TRBV29-1 to TRBJ2-1; possible D gene TRBD2, 6 bases. The V and J ends lost 5 bases and 9 bases respectively, with 23 bases between them. CDR1 and CDR2 (germline): SQVTM, ANQGSEA. CDR3 length: 15 amino acids. For the CDR3, the DNA is TGCAGCGTTTGCCTAATAGCGGCCCTGGCTCCTGAGCAGTTCTTC. It encodes CSVCLIAALAPEQFF.

The rearrangement uses TRBV9 and TRBJ2-7; 11 bases are shared with TRBD2. V lost 0 bases to trimming and J lost 2 bases; unmatched junction nucleotides: 13. The germline V gene has CDR1 SGDLS and CDR2 YYNGEE. This CDR3 has 19 amino acids. The CDR3, as DNA: TGTGCCAGCAGCGTAGCGCCCACGGGGCTAGCGGGGGGTCCCTACGAGCAGTACTTC. Protein sequence: CASSVAPTGLAGGPYEQYF.

This clonotype has only a few counts. This chain connects TRBV24-1 to TRBJ1-1; D gene uncertain. The CDR3 has 13 amino acids. V was cut by 7 bases and J by 0 bases, with 8 bases left in between. Germline CDR1 is KGHDR and CDR2 is SFDVKD. The CDR3: CATRNRLNTEAFF. The CDR3 nucleotides read TGTGCCACCAGAAACCGACTGAACACTGAAGCTTTCTTT.

This clonotype has only a few counts. The rearrangement uses TRBV12-3 or TRBV12-4 and TRBJ1-1; D uncertain. The CDR3 covers 11 residues. V lost 5 bases and J 7 bases, leaving 8 bases between the germline ends. CDR3 sequence (DNA): TGTGCCAGCAGTCTTATACTTGAAGCTTTCTTT. This sequence encodes CASSLILEAFF.

Only a few counts were recorded for this clonotype. The rearrangement joins TRBV20-1 to TRBJ2-1; unclear D gene. The V end lost 3 bases, the J end lost 1 base, and 7 bases lay between the germline ends. Germline CDR1 and CDR2: DFQATT and SNEGSKA (reference sequence). This CDR3 comprises 13 residues. CDR3 in amino acids: CSASRVSYNEQFF. CDR3 sequence (DNA): TGCAGTGCTAGTAGGGTATCCTACAATGAGCAGTTCTTC.

This clonotype was observed a few times. The chain joins TRBV5-6 to TRBJ1-4, with 7 bases fitting TRBD1. This CDR3 is built from 15 residues. V gave up 4 bases and J gave up 7 bases; unmatched junction bases: 10. CDR1 SGHDT and CDR2 YYEEEE come from the germline V gene. Here the CDR3 DNA reads TGTGCCAGCAGCCGCCAGGGGGAAGCCAGTGAAAAACTGTTTTTT. The encoded protein is CASSRQGEASEKLFF.

This chain joins TRBV12-3 or TRBV12-4 and TRBJ2-5; 12 bases line up with TRBD2. V lost 6 bases, J lost 4 bases, and 0 bases stayed unmatched. The CDR3 extends over 13 amino acids. CDR3 region: CASRGLAGETQYF. Here the CDR3 DNA reads TGTGCCAGCAGGGGACTAGCGGGAGAGACCCAGTACTTC.

The chain has TRBV19 and TRBJ2-2, with 9 positions matching TRBD1. Germline V CDR1 and CDR2: LNHDA, SQIVND (reference sequence). The CDR3 has 15 residues. The junction had 11 bases not matched to a gene; V was cut back by 8 bases and J by 7 bases. The CDR3 is CASQSGTGCDGELFF. CDR3 nucleotides: TGTGCCAGTCAATCCGGGACAGGGTGCGACGGGGAGCTGTTTTTT.

This clonotype was seen more than once but under ten times. The V gene is TRBV10-3, the J gene TRBJ2-7, with 13 bases matching TRBD2. The germline CDR1 and CDR2 sequences are ENHRY and SYGVKD. V shed 4 bases, J shed 7 bases, and the junction held 4 bases outside the gene matches. The CDR3 runs 14 residues. The CDR3 DNA reads TGTGCCATCAGTGGAGGACTAGCGGGAGTTGAGCAGTACTTC. Amino acid sequence: CAISGGLAGVEQYF.

The chain links TRBV20-1 to TRBJ2-7, with D perhaps TRBD1 (5 bases). CDR3 length equals 14 residues. Trimming took off 3 bases at V and 3 bases at J, with 15 bases between the two ends. CDR1 is DFQATT and CDR2 is SNEGSKA in the germline V gene (reference sequence). CDR3 sequence reads: CSARPMGPVYEQYF. The DNA of the CDR3 is TGCAGTGCTAGGCCGATGGGGCCGGTCTACGAGCAGTACTTC.

The CDR3 loop reads CASTGQLGTGELFF. DNA of the CDR3: TGCGCCAGTACGGGACAGCTTGGTACCGGGGAGCTGTTTTTT. This chain connects TRBV4-1 to TRBJ2-2; 7 bases map to TRBD1. The CDR3 has 14 amino acids. V lost 9 bases to trimming and J lost 5 bases; unmatched junction nucleotides: 9. The V gene's germline CDR1 is MGHRA and CDR2 YSYEKL.